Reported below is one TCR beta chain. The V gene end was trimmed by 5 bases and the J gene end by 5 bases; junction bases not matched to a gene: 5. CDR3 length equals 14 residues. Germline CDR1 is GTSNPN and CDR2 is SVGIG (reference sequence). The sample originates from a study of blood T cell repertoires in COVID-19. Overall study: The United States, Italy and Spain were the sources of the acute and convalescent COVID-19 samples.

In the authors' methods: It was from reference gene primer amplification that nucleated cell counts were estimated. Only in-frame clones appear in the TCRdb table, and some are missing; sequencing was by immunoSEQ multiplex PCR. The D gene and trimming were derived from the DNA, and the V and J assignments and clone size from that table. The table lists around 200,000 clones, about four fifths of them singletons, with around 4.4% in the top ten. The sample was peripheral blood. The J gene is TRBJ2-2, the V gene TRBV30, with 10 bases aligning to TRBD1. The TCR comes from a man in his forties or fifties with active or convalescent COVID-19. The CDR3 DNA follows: TGTGCCTGGGGGACAGGGGTTGAAACCGGGGAGCTGTTTTTT. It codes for CAWGTGVETGELFF.